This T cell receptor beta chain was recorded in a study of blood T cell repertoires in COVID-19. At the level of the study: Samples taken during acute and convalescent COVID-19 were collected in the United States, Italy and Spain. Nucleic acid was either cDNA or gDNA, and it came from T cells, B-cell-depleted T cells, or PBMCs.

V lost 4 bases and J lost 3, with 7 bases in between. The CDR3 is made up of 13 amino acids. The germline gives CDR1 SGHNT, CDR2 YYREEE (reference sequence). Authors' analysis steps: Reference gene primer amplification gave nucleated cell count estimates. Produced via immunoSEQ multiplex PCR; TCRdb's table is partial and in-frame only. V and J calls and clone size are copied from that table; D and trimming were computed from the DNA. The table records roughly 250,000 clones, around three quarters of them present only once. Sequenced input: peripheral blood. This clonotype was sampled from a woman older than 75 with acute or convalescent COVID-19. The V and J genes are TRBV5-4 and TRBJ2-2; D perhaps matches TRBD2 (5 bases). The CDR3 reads CASSRDYTGELFF. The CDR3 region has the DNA TGTGCCAGCAGCCGGGATTACACCGGGGAGCTGTTTTTT.